Described below is a single T cell receptor (beta chain) sequence and its context. Its target is unknown. The data were obtained in a study of shared clonotypes between healthy human individuals. Findings and caveats of the study: What rarefaction showed was incomplete sorted-subset sequencing despite large depth.

Produced via immunoSEQ multiplex PCR; TCRdb's table is partial and in-frame only. This sample has over 1.4 million clones, with about 96% found just once. Germline V gene data show CDR1 as SGHAT and CDR2 as FQNNGV. CDR3 size: 15 residues. Between the trimmed V and J ends, which lost 6 bases and 5 bases, there was a span of 16 bases. The sequenced sample was naive CD4+ T cells sorted from blood. Documented subset: CD45RA+ positively selected. The chain is built from TRBV11-2 and TRBJ2-2; maybe TRBD1 (6 bases). This receptor was taken from a young man in good health. The DNA for the CDR3 is TGTGCCAGCAGGATCGCAGGGGACGGAACCGGGGAGCTGTTTTTT. Translated: CASRIAGDGTGELFF.